The 12 T cell receptor beta chains given below trace back to one sample, sequenced in a study of shared clonotypes between healthy human individuals. Measured with immunoSEQ multiplex PCR; TCRdb has only the in-frame clones, and not every one. The sample comprises roughly 680,000 clones, 72% of which are singletons, and about 1.7% rests with the top ten. Sequencing was performed on memory CD4+ T cells sorted from blood. The subset was: CD45RA-negative fraction. Receptors originate from a woman aged 30 to 39 in good health.

The V and J genes are TRBV6-5 and TRBJ2-7, with TRBD1 matching 7 bases. CDR3 size: 13 residues. The ends lost 4 bases at V and 5 bases at J; junction bases unmatched: 5. The V gene's germline CDR1 is MNHEY and CDR2 SVGAGI. CDR3 protein: CASSLGQFDEQYF. As DNA, the CDR3 is TGTGCCAGCAGTTTGGGACAGTTTGACGAGCAGTACTTC.

This chain joins TRBV27 and TRBJ2-5, with D unresolved. Trimming left V 8 bases short and J 5 bases short, with 18 bases between. This CDR3 is built from 14 residues. Germline V gives CDR1 MNHEY, CDR2 SMNVEV (reference sequence). CDR3 DNA: TGTGCCAGCGCCACAATGAATGAGGAGGAGACCCAGTACTTC. It translates to CASATMNEEETQYF.

This chain connects TRBV19 to TRBJ1-3, with TRBD1 as a possible D gene (5 bases). V lost 8 bases and J lost 0, with 14 bases in between. In germline, CDR1 is LNHDA, CDR2 SQIVND (reference sequence). There are 15 residues in the CDR3. The CDR3 DNA follows: TGTGCCAGTCGAGACAGACCCTTCTCTGGAAACACCATATATTTT. It translates to CASRDRPFSGNTIYF. Looking up the rest from reference TRBV19 and TRBJ1-3 gives the full variable domain: DGGITQSPKYLFRKEGQNVTLSCEQNLNHDAMYWYRQDPGQGLRLIYYSQIVNDFQKGDIAEGYSVSREKKESFPLTVTSAQKNPTAFYLCASRDRPFSGNTIYFGEGSWLTVV.

This rearrangement joins TRBV7-2 to TRBJ2-4; no clear D. The CDR3 contains 15 residues. The ends were cut back, 5 bases at V and 8 bases at J, with 19 bases in the middle. Germline lookup yields CDR1 SGHTA and CDR2 FQGNSA. The CDR3 DNA sequence: TGTGCCAGCAGCCCCGTGACCCTAACCGGGTACATTCAGTACTTC. Protein: CASSPVTLTGYIQYF.

The V and J genes are TRBV7-8 and TRBJ2-3; D gene ambiguous. This CDR3 spans 14 amino acids. Germline-derived CDR1 and CDR2 are SGHVS and FQNEAQ. V dropped 0 bases and J dropped 4 bases, with 8 bases sitting between them. The CDR3 DNA is TGTGCCAGCAGCTTAGCGGGAAGGGCAGATACGCAGTATTTT. It is translated as CASSLAGRADTQYF.

This rearrangement joins TRBV5-8 to TRBJ1-5; the D is unclear. The CDR3 is made up of 12 amino acids. V was clipped by 2 bases and J by 11 bases, with 11 bases between them. Germline V CDR1 and CDR2: SGHTS, YDEGEE. The CDR3: CASSFVVAAQHF. The CDR3 bases are TGTGCCAGCAGCTTCGTCGTGGCAGCCCAGCATTTT. Filled out from reference TRBV5-8 and TRBJ1-5, the complete variable domain reads EAGVTQSPTHLIKTRGQQATLRCSPISGHTSVYWYQQALGLGLQFLLWYDEGEERNRGNFPPRFSGRQFPNYSSELNVNALELEDSALYLCASSFVVAAQHFGDGTRLSIL.

This chain links TRBV6-6 with TRBJ2-3; TRBD2 matches 13 bases. Germline CDR1 and CDR2: MNHNY and SVGAGI (reference sequence). The CDR3 contains 14 residues. V gave up 2 bases and J gave up 11 bases; unmatched junction bases: 4. CDR3 sequence: CASSYIGLAGEQYF. CDR3 sequence (DNA): TGTGCCAGCAGTTACATCGGACTAGCGGGAGAGCAGTATTTT.

V usage is TRBV28 and J usage is TRBJ2-3; TRBD2 might be the D (5 bases). The V end lost 5 bases, the J end lost 6 bases, and 15 bases lay between the germline ends. The CDR3 runs to 14 residues. Germline values: CDR1 MDHEN, CDR2 SYDVKM. The CDR3 spells CASSPRGSVDTQYF. CDR3 bases: TGTGCCAGCAGTCCCCGGGGTAGCGTGGATACGCAGTATTTT.

The chain recombines TRBV19 with TRBJ2-1, with 8 bases fitting TRBD2. The CDR3 is 16 amino acids. V gave up 1 base and J gave up 1 base; unmatched junction bases: 3. Germline V gene sequence: CDR1 LNHDA, CDR2 SQIVND (reference sequence). CDR3 DNA: TGTGCCAGTAGTATAGGGGGACTAGGGTCCTACAATGAGCAGTTCTTC. Residues: CASSIGGLGSYNEQFF.

The V call is TRBV2, the J call TRBJ1-2, with D unclear. V lost 6 bases and J 4 bases, leaving 9 bases between the germline ends. Germline CDR1 reads SNHLY; CDR2 reads FYNNEI. CDR3 length: 12 amino acids. Here the CDR3 reads CASRHDGYGYTF. The CDR3 DNA follows: TGTGCCAGCAGGCACGACGGCTATGGCTACACCTTC.

The V gene is TRBV6-5, the J gene TRBJ1-2; perhaps TRBD1 as D (5 bases). The length of the CDR3 is 14 residues. In germline, CDR1 is MNHEY, CDR2 SVGAGI. Trimming pared 4 bases from V and 7 bases from J, leaving 16 bases between. In DNA form, the CDR3 reads TGTGCCAGCAGTTGCGGCCAGGGAGGATCTGGCTACACCTTC. Translation gives CASSCGQGGSGYTF.

The rearrangement uses TRBV10-3 and TRBJ2-2, with D tentatively TRBD1 (5 bases). CDR3 length: 16 residues. With 0 bases removed from V and 2 bases from J, the gap between germline ends came to 10 bases. Per germline, CDR1 ENHRY and CDR2 SYGVKD. CDR3 residues: CAISESRGTNTGELFF. Written as DNA, the CDR3 is TGTGCCATCAGTGAGTCAAGGGGAACCAACACCGGGGAGCTGTTTTTT.